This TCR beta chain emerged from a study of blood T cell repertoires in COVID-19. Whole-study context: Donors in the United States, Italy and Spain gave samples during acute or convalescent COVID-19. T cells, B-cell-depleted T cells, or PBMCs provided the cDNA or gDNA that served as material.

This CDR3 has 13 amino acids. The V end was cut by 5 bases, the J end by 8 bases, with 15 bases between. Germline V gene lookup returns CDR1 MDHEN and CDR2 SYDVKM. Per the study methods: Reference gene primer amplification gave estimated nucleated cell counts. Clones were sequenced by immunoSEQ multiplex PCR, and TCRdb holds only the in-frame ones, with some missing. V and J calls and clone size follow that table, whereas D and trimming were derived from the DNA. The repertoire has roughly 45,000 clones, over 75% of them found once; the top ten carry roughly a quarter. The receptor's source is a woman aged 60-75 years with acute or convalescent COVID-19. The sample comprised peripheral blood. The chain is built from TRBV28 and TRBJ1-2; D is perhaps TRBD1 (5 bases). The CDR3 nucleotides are TGTGCCAGCAGTGGGGAAGGGGCAGGGGGCTACACCTTC. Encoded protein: CASSGEGAGGYTF.